The T cell receptor beta chain described here comes from a study of blood T cell repertoires in COVID-19. About the research overall: Samples came from the United States, Italy and Spain, spanning acute and convalescent COVID-19.

Assay: immunoSEQ multiplex PCR; the TCRdb copy retains only in-frame clones and omits some. The table lists 65,000 to 100,000 clones, 80% to 90% of them singletons. The germline V gene has CDR1 MDHEN and CDR2 SYDVKM. The CDR3 loop spans 13 amino acids. Trimming stripped 8 bases from V and 4 bases from J, with 14 bases between. The sample was peripheral blood. This TCR derives from a man aged 50-59 years with acute or convalescent COVID-19. The gene calls are TRBV28 and TRBJ1-1; D is uncertain. CDR3 in amino acids: CASSMSAVTEAFF. CDR3 DNA: TGTGCCAGCTCCATGTCGGCGGTCACTGAAGCTTTCTTT. The full variable domain, its missing parts supplied by reference TRBV28 and TRBJ1-1, is DVKVTQSSRYLVKRTGEKVFLECVQDMDHENMFWYRQDPGLGLRLIYFSYDVKMKEKGDIPEGYSVSREKKERFSLILESASTNQTSMYLCASSMSAVTEAFFGQGTRLTVV.